What follows are 22 T cell receptor beta chains derived from one specimen sequenced in a study of cytomegalovirus exposure and HLA in healthy donors. Amplification used 60 Vbeta primers and 13 Jbeta primers. Clones were read by immunoSEQ multiplex PCR, and TCRdb kept only the in-frame ones, dropping some. The data contain about 130,000 clones, under 85% of them singletons. Sequencing was performed on PBMCs. These receptor sequences come from a woman aged 45-59 years in good health and CMV-seropositive.

This clone occurred a few times. The rearrangement uses TRBV19 and TRBJ1-6, with TRBD1 as a possible D gene (6 bases). Trimming pared 4 bases from V and 8 bases from J, leaving 18 bases between. This CDR3 spans 16 amino acids. Germline V gene lookup returns CDR1 LNHDA and CDR2 SQIVND (reference sequence). The CDR3 loop is CASSTLQGSGDSPLHF. The CDR3 DNA reads TGTGCCAGTAGTACCCTCCAGGGGTCTGGTGATTCACCCCTCCACTTT. Supplemented by reference TRBV19 and TRBJ1-6, the full variable domain reads DGGITQSPKYLFRKEGQNVTLSCEQNLNHDAMYWYRQDPGQGLRLIYYSQIVNDFQKGDIAEGYSVSREKKESFPLTVTSAQKNPTAFYLCASSTLQGSGDSPLHFGNGTRLTVT.

The chain has TRBV5-1 and TRBJ1-2; D perhaps matches TRBD1 (5 bases). Trimming left V 2 bases short and J 0 bases short, with 11 bases between. This CDR3 is built from 15 residues. The germline gives CDR1 SGHRS, CDR2 YFSETQ. The chain's CDR3 is CASSFETETNYGYTF. In DNA, the CDR3 is TGCGCCAGCAGCTTCGAGACAGAGACTAACTATGGCTACACCTTC.

The rearrangement joins TRBV11-2 to TRBJ2-7; perhaps TRBD1 as D (6 bases). The CDR3 contains 15 residues. The V end was cut by 4 bases, the J end by 2 bases, with 15 bases between. Germline V gives CDR1 SGHAT, CDR2 FQNNGV. CDR3 loop: CASSSTTGEAYEQYF. As DNA, the CDR3 is TGTGCCAGCAGCTCTACGACAGGCGAAGCCTACGAGCAGTACTTC. Full variable domain (remainder filled in from reference TRBV11-2 and TRBJ2-7): EAGVAQSPRYKIIEKRQSVAFWCNPISGHATLYWYQQILGQGPKLLIQFQNNGVVDDSQLPKDRFSAERLKGVDSTLKIQPAKLEDSAVYLCASSSTTGEAYEQYFGPGTRLTVT.

The chain combines TRBV10-3 with TRBJ1-6, with 7 bases that match TRBD1. With 3 bases clipped from V and 5 bases from J, the junction kept 4 bases outside the gene matches. CDR3 length: 15 residues. Germline CDR1 is ENHRY and CDR2 is SYGVKD. The CDR3 DNA is TGTGCCATCAGTGAATTGGGACAGAATAATTCACCCCTCCACTTT. Encoded protein: CAISELGQNNSPLHF.

This clone appeared once. The chain has TRBV18 and TRBJ1-5; 7 bases line up with TRBD1. This CDR3 contains 17 residues. In germline, CDR1 is KGHSH, CDR2 LQKENI. V lost 1 base and J lost 6; bases outside the gene matches: 12. CDR3 nucleotides: TGTGCCAGCTCACCACAAACAGGGGAGGAATCGGGTCAGCCCCAGCATTTT. Its protein product is CASSPQTGEESGQPQHF.

This chain joins TRBV18 and TRBJ1-2; no clear D. Trimming removed 1 base at V and 0 bases at J, with 6 bases between. The germline CDR1 and CDR2 sequences are KGHSH and LQKENI. The CDR3 covers 14 residues. The CDR3 DNA sequence: TGTGCCAGCTCACCACAAGACTCTAACTATGGCTACACCTTC. Amino acids: CASSPQDSNYGYTF. The full variable domain, in which reference TRBV18 and TRBJ1-2 provide the parts outside the CDR3, is NAGVMQNPRHLVRRRGQEARLRCSPMKGHSHVYWYRQLPEEGLKFMVYLQKENIIDESGMPKERFSAEFPKEGPSILRIQQVVRGDSAAYFCASSPQDSNYGYTFGSGTRLTVV.

This clone was found a few times. This chain joins TRBV27 and TRBJ1-3, with 7 bases that match TRBD1. The V gene's germline CDR1 is MNHEY and CDR2 SMNVEV (reference sequence). The CDR3 consists of 15 residues. Trimming at V came to 5 bases and at J to 3 bases, leaving 7 bases not matched to a gene. CDR3 sequence: CASSTYRGFGNTIYF. CDR3 sequence (DNA): TGTGCCAGCAGTACATACAGGGGTTTTGGAAACACCATATATTTT.

The chain joins TRBV2 to TRBJ2-3; D unresolved. Germline-derived CDR1 and CDR2 are SNHLY and FYNNEI. CDR3 length: 15 residues. V was clipped by 1 base and J by 3 bases, with 11 bases between them. The CDR3 DNA follows: TGTGCCAGCAGTGAAGGTCTGCGGAAGACAGATACGCAGTATTTT. It encodes CASSEGLRKTDTQYF.

The chain combines TRBV15 with TRBJ2-3; 9 positions agree with TRBD2. In germline, CDR1 is LNHNV, CDR2 YYDKDF (reference sequence). The J segment lost 3 bases and the V segment lost 3 bases, leaving 4 bases of the junction unmatched. The CDR3 consists of 15 residues. This CDR3 reads CATSRDLAGTDTQYF. As DNA, the CDR3 is TGTGCCACCAGCAGGGATCTAGCGGGGACAGATACGCAGTATTTT.

The V call is TRBV19, the J call TRBJ1-2; D perhaps matches TRBD1 (5 bases). V lost 6 bases and J lost 3, with 8 bases in between. The CDR3 has 12 amino acids. CDR1 is LNHDA, CDR2 SQIVND, per germline (reference sequence). CDR3 protein: CASRAGYYGYTF. DNA for the CDR3: TGTGCCAGTAGGGCAGGGTACTATGGCTACACCTTC.

J is TRBJ2-2 and V is TRBV2; D might be TRBD2 (6 bases). Germline V gives CDR1 SNHLY, CDR2 FYNNEI. The V and J ends lost 5 bases and 5 bases respectively, with 12 bases between them. The CDR3 spans 14 residues. The CDR3 region is CASSRDSITGELFF. In DNA, the CDR3 is TGTGCCAGCAGTCGGGACTCAATTACCGGGGAGCTGTTTTTT.

This clone was counted only a few times. CDR3 loop: CASTSTGIGSYEQYF. As DNA, the CDR3 is TGTGCCAGCACCTCGACAGGGATCGGCTCCTACGAGCAGTACTTC. The V gene is TRBV7-9, the J gene TRBJ2-7; 7 bases agree with TRBD1. This CDR3 is built from 15 residues. Germline assignment: CDR1 SEHNR and CDR2 FQNEAQ (reference sequence). Trimming cost V 7 bases and J 0 bases; bases outside gene matches: 9.

This clone was observed a handful of times. The gene calls are TRBV30 and TRBJ1-2; D possibly corresponds to TRBD1 (6 bases). The CDR3 extends over 16 amino acids. Trimming shortened V by 4 bases and J by 3 bases, and 21 bases separated the two germline ends. Germline V gene data show CDR1 as GTSNPN and CDR2 as SVGIG (reference sequence). CDR3 loop: CAWTEPQGKVHYGYTF. In DNA form, the CDR3 reads TGTGCCTGGACTGAACCTCAGGGGAAAGTGCACTATGGCTACACCTTC. The complete variable domain, with remaining parts taken from reference TRBV30 and TRBJ1-2, reads SQTIHQWPATLVQPVGSPLSLECTVEGTSNPNLYWYRQAAGRGLQLLFYSVGIGQISSEVPQNLSASRPQDRQFILSSKKLLLSDSGFYLCAWTEPQGKVHYGYTFGSGTRLTVV.

The genes are TRBV7-8 and TRBJ2-2; 7 nucleotides agree with TRBD1. Germline V lookup: CDR1 SGHVS, CDR2 FQNEAQ. The CDR3 has 15 residues. The ends lost 5 bases at V and 5 bases at J; junction bases unmatched: 8. CDR3 DNA sequence: TGTGCCAGCAGCAGGGGACAGCCGGGGACCGGGGAGCTGTTTTTT. It is translated as CASSRGQPGTGELFF.

This rearrangement joins TRBV11-2 to TRBJ2-7, with D possibly matching TRBD2 (8 bases). V dropped 5 bases and J dropped 4 bases, with 18 bases sitting between them. The germline V gene has CDR1 SGHAT and CDR2 FQNNGV. The CDR3 totals 15 residues. CDR3 in amino acids: CASSASAGGQYEQYF. DNA of the CDR3: TGTGCCAGCAGCGCCAGTGCGGGGGGACAGTACGAGCAGTACTTC.

The CDR3 reads CSANGEAQQFF. As DNA, the CDR3 is TGCAGTGCTAACGGGGAAGCCCAGCAGTTCTTC. The genes are TRBV20-1 and TRBJ2-1, with D possibly matching TRBD2 (5 bases). The V end was cut by 4 bases, the J end by 11 bases, with 12 bases between. The length of the CDR3 is 11 residues. Germline loops: CDR1 DFQATT, CDR2 SNEGSKA (reference sequence).

The CDR3 DNA sequence: TGTGCCAGCAGCTACGAGATGTACCAAGAGACCCAGTACTTC. It is translated as CASSYEMYQETQYF. V gene TRBV7-8 combines with J gene TRBJ2-5; unclear D gene. The CDR3 spans 14 residues. Germline assignment: CDR1 SGHVS and CDR2 FQNEAQ. Trimming removed 4 bases from V and 0 bases from J, with 9 bases in between.

V is TRBV6-5 and J is TRBJ1-2; TRBD1 agrees at 7 bases. V was clipped by 4 bases and J by 4 bases; unmatched bases: 3. Germline CDR1 and CDR2: MNHEY and SVGAGI. The CDR3 spans 13 residues. This CDR3 reads CASSFGQVYGYTF. The CDR3, as DNA: TGTGCCAGCAGTTTTGGACAGGTCTATGGCTACACCTTC.

A note on this clone: At one of its ends the junction is not consistent with the germline gene, which may arise from a read error. Written as DNA, the CDR3 is TGCGCTAGCAGCCAAGTTTTTAGGGACAGTAATTCACCCCTCCACTTT. Its protein product is CASSQVFRDSNSPLHF. The chain has TRBV4-1 and TRBJ1-6; 7 positions agree with TRBD1. Germline V gene data show CDR1 as MGHRA and CDR2 as YSYEKL. This CDR3 comprises 16 residues.

V gene TRBV11-3 combines with J gene TRBJ2-2; D may be TRBD1 (6 bases). Deletions cut 2 bases from V and 0 bases from J, with 7 bases between. Germline V gives CDR1 SGHNT, CDR2 YENEEA. The CDR3 loop spans 15 amino acids. CDR3 loop: CASSLRGSNTGELFF. The CDR3 nucleotides are TGTGCCAGCAGCTTAAGGGGGTCGAACACCGGGGAGCTGTTTTTT.

The gene calls are TRBV7-9 and TRBJ2-7; 9 bases line up with TRBD1. Germline V CDR1 and CDR2: SEHNR, FQNEAQ (reference sequence). V lost 1 base, J lost 6 bases, and 16 bases stayed unmatched. CDR3 length: 18 amino acids. In nucleotides, the CDR3 is TGTGCCAGCAGCTTAGGGGGACAGGGATTTGTGAGCTCCGTCGAGCAGTACTTC. It encodes CASSLGGQGFVSSVEQYF.

The chain has TRBV9 and TRBJ2-1; unclear D gene. The CDR3 length is 14 residues. Between the trimmed V and J ends, which lost 4 bases and 3 bases, there was a span of 11 bases. CDR1 and CDR2 (germline): SGDLS, YYNGEE. The CDR3 nucleotides read TGTGCCAGCAGCCCTAGGTGGCGCTACAATGAGCAGTTCTTC. As protein: CASSPRWRYNEQFF.